The clone carrying this T cell receptor (beta chain) showed up many times. The data belong to a study of early T cells in non-severe SARS-CoV-2 infection. Using its own MiXCR run on the 5' RACE reads, TCRdb lists one record per CDR3 protein. Here the sample spans tens of thousands of distinct CDR3 sequences, over 10% being singletons. After removal of 4 bases from V and 7 bases from J, the junction contained 8 bases not matched to a gene. This CDR3 has 15 amino acids. Germline CDR1 is SGHRS and CDR2 is YFSETQ. The sequence derives from an adult who was a healthcare worker with PCR-confirmed SARS-CoV-2 infection or an uninfected control (not recorded which). Source material: whole blood. The J gene is TRBJ2-1, the V gene TRBV5-1; the match to TRBD2 covers 10 bases. This CDR3 reads CASSGSQTSGNEQFF. The CDR3 nucleotides read TGCGCCAGCAGCGGATCTCAGACTAGCGGGAATGAGCAGTTCTTC. Full variable domain (rest looked up from reference TRBV5-1 and TRBJ2-1): KAGVTQTPRYLIKTRGQQVTLSCSPISGHRSVSWYQQTPGQGLQFLFEYFSETQRNKGNFPGRFSGRQFSNSRSEMNVSTLELGDSALYLCASSGSQTSGNEQFFGPGTRLTVL.